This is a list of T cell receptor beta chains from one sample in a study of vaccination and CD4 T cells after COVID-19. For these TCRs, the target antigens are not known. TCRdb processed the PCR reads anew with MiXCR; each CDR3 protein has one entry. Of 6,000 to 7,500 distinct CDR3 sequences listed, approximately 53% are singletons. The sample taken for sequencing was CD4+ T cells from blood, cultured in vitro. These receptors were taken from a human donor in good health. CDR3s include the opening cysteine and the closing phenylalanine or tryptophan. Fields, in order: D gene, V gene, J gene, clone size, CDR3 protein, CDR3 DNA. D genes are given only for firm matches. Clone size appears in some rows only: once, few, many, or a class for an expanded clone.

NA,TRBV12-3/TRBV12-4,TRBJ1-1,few,CATRAPDAEAFF,TGTGCCACCAGGGCCCCGGACGCTGAAGCTTTCTTT
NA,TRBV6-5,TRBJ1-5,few,CASSYQSNQPQHF,TGTGCCAGCAGTTACCAAAGCAATCAGCCCCAGCATTTT
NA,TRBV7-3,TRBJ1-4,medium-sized,CASSPYMTEKLFF,TGTGCCAGCAGCCCATATATGACAGAAAAACTGTTTTTT
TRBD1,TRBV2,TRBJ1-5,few,CASATQGFVQPQHF,TGTGCCAGCGCCACACAGGGGTTCGTTCAGCCCCAGCATTTT
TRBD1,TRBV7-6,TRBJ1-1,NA,CASSPDRANTEAFF,TGTGCCAGCAGTCCCGACAGGGCTAACACTGAAGCTTTCTTT
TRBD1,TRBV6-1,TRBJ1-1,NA,CASNRDSTNTEAFF,TGTGCCAGCAACCGGGACAGCACGAACACTGAAGCTTTCTTT
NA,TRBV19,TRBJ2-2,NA,CATENRPANTGELFF,TGTGCCACCGAGAACAGGCCCGCGAACACCGGGGAGCTGTTTTTT
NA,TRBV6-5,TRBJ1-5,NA,CASSYSMVAVNQPQHF,TGTGCCAGCAGTTACTCGATGGTAGCAGTTAATCAGCCCCAGCATTTT
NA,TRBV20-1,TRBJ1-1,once,CSATPWFTEAFF,TGCAGTGCAACACCTTGGTTCACTGAAGCTTTCTTT
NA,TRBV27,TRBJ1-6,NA,CASSDSDSFFYNSPLHF,TGTGCCAGCAGTGACTCGGACAGTTTTTTCTATAATTCACCCCTCCACTTT
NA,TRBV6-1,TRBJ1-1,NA,CASLGFGEAFF,TGTGCCAGCTTAGGGTTCGGTGAAGCTTTCTTT
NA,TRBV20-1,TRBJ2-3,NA,CSACRESDTQYF,TGCAGTGCTTGCAGGGAATCAGATACGCAGTATTTT
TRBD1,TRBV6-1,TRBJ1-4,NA,CATGQGFEKLFF,TGTGCCACAGGACAGGGATTTGAAAAACTGTTTTTT
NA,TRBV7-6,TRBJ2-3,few,CASSNTGLTDTQYF,TGTGCCAGCAGCAACACCGGGCTAACAGATACGCAGTATTTT
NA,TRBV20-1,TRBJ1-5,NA,CSGKAGNSNQPQHF,TGCAGTGGGAAAGCGGGGAATAGCAATCAGCCCCAGCATTTT
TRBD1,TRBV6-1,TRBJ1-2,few,CASRRGDSLYGYTF,TGTGCCAGCAGACGAGGGGACAGCTTATATGGCTACACCTTC
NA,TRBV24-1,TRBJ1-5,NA,CATSDGQNNQPQHF,TGTGCCACCAGTGATGGGCAGAATAATCAGCCCCAGCATTTT
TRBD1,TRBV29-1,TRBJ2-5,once,CSVAGDRDEETQYF,TGCAGCGTTGCGGGGGACAGGGACGAAGAGACCCAGTACTTC
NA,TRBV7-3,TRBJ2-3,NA,CASSLMGRAVDTQYF,TGTGCCAGCAGCTTAATGGGCAGGGCCGTGGATACGCAGTATTTT
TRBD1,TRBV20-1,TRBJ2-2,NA,CSARDLTGDTGELFF,TGCAGTGCTAGAGATCTGACAGGGGACACCGGGGAGCTGTTTTTT
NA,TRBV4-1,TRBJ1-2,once,CASSQEFGAGGYTF,TGCGCCAGCAGCCAAGAATTTGGGGCCGGTGGCTACACCTTC
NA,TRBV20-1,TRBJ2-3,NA,CSARGGPSTDTQYF,TGCAGTGCTAGAGGGGGGCCGAGCACAGATACGCAGTATTTT
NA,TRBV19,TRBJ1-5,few,CASSPSTGNQPQHF,TGTGCCAGTAGTCCTTCAACAGGAAATCAGCCCCAGCATTTT
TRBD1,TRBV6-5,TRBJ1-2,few,CASSWATGGVGYTF,TGTGCCAGCAGTTGGGCGACAGGGGGGGTAGGCTACACCTTC
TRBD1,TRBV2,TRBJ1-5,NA,CASSLGQGSNQPQHF,TGTGCCAGCAGCCTAGGACAGGGGAGCAATCAGCCCCAGCATTTT
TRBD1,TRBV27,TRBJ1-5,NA,CASSFRGPQPRHF,TGTGCCAGCAGTTTCAGGGGGCCTCAGCCCCGGCATTTT
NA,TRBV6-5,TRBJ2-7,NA,CASSYSSPSLPSYEQYF,TGTGCCAGCAGTTACTCGAGTCCCAGCCTCCCCTCCTACGAGCAGTACTTC
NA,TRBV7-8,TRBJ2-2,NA,CASSKGTGSGELFF,TGTGCCAGCTCGAAGGGGACGGGATCCGGGGAGCTGTTTTTT
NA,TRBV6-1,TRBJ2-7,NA,CASSPGTNGYEQYF,TGTGCCAGCAGTCCCGGGACAAACGGGTACGAGCAGTACTTC
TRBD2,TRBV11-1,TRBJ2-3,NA,CASSLPASGGHTQYF,TGTGCCAGCAGCTTACCCGCTAGCGGGGGGCATACGCAGTATTTT
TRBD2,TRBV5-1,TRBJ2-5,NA,CASSLSGELETQYF,TGCGCCAGCAGCCTTAGCGGGGAGTTAGAGACCCAGTACTTC
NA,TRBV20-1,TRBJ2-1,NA,CSASLGLVNEQFF,TGCAGTGCTAGTCTGGGCTTAGTGAATGAGCAGTTCTTC
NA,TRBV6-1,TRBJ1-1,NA,CASIPRLSTEAFF,TGTGCCAGCATCCCCCGACTTAGCACTGAAGCTTTCTTT
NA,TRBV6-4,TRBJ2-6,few,CASSDTSSGANVLTF,TGTGCCAGCAGTGACACTAGCTCTGGGGCCAACGTCCTGACTTTC